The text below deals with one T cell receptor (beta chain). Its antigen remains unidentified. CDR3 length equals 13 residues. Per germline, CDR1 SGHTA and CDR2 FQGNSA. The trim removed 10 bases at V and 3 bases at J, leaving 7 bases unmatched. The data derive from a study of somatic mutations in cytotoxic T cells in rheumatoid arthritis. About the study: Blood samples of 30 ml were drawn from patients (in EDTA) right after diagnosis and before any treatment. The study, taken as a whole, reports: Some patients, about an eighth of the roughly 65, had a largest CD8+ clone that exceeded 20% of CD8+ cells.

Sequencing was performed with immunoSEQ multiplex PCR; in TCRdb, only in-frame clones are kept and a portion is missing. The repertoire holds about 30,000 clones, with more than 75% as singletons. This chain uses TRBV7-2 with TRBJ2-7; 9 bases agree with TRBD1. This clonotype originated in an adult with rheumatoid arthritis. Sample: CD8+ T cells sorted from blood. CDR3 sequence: CAIKGQGFYEQYF. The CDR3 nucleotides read TGTGCCATCAAGGGACAGGGCTTCTACGAGCAGTACTTC.